Shown below are 10 T cell receptor beta chains from a single sample sequenced in a study of T cell responses to AZD1222 COVID-19 vaccine. TCRdb's copy holds only in-frame clones and misses some; the assay was immunoSEQ multiplex PCR. Found here are 85,000 to 110,000 clones, over 80% of them singletons; the top ten hold 20% to 25%. This material consisted of peripheral blood, taken on day 0 of AZD1222 vaccination. The receptor source for this set is an adult in good health.

The gene calls are TRBV10-1 and TRBJ1-2, with D tentatively TRBD1 (5 bases). The CDR3 totals 16 residues. V was trimmed by 3 bases and J by 4 bases, leaving 18 bases between them. The germline CDR1 and CDR2 sequences are WNHNN and SYGVQD (reference sequence). CDR3 in amino acids: CASSEYRDGTFYGYTF. Here the CDR3 DNA reads TGCGCCAGCAGTGAATACCGGGACGGAACTTTCTATGGCTACACCTTC.

V and J are TRBV28 and TRBJ1-2; D is undetermined. CDR3 size: 14 residues. Germline V gene data show CDR1 as MDHEN and CDR2 as SYDVKM. V lost 1 base to trimming and J lost 3 bases, with 9 bases between them. DNA for the CDR3: TGTGCCAGCAGTTTATCATCAGCCCACTATGGCTACACCTTC. Protein: CASSLSSAHYGYTF.

The count of this clone is one. CDR3 in amino acids: CAISGPSGTLYEQYF. The DNA for the CDR3 is TGTGCCATCAGTGGGCCTAGCGGTACACTCTACGAGCAGTACTTC. This chain connects TRBV10-3 to TRBJ2-7; TRBD2 matches at 7 bases. Germline V gene data show CDR1 as ENHRY and CDR2 as SYGVKD. The CDR3 covers 15 residues. Trimming at V came to 4 bases and at J to 3 bases, leaving 9 bases not matched to a gene.

The V gene is TRBV7-2, the J gene TRBJ1-2; D remains ambiguous. The CDR3 totals 13 residues. In germline, CDR1 is SGHTA, CDR2 FQGNSA. V dropped 5 bases and J dropped 4 bases, with 11 bases sitting between them. The CDR3 sequence is CASSGSGAYGYTF. DNA of the CDR3: TGTGCCAGCAGCGGATCGGGAGCCTATGGCTACACCTTC.

This chain links TRBV20-1 with TRBJ2-7; D is possibly TRBD1 (7 bases). Germline values: CDR1 DFQATT, CDR2 SNEGSKA (reference sequence). Between the trimmed V and J ends, which lost 4 bases and 11 bases, there was a span of 15 bases. The CDR3 totals 11 residues. The CDR3 region has the DNA TGCAGTGCTACAGGGGGGACAAGCAAGTACTTC. The encoded protein is CSATGGTSKYF.

V is TRBV19 and J is TRBJ1-5, with TRBD1 matching over 7 bases. Germline loops: CDR1 LNHDA, CDR2 SQIVND (reference sequence). V dropped 5 bases and J dropped 6; count of bases not matched to a gene: 7. The CDR3 totals 14 residues. The CDR3 spells CASSGPGGRQPQHF. CDR3 sequence (DNA): TGTGCCAGTAGTGGACCAGGGGGGCGTCAGCCCCAGCATTTT. Variable domain in full (rest from reference TRBV19 and TRBJ1-5): DGGITQSPKYLFRKEGQNVTLSCEQNLNHDAMYWYRQDPGQGLRLIYYSQIVNDFQKGDIAEGYSVSREKKESFPLTVTSAQKNPTAFYLCASSGPGGRQPQHFGDGTRLSIL.

The genes are TRBV12-5 and TRBJ1-1, with 7 bases fitting TRBD1. V lost 1 base, J lost 4 bases, and 9 bases stayed unmatched. The germline gives CDR1 LGHNT, CDR2 FRNRAP. This CDR3 has 16 residues. The CDR3 bases are TGTGCTAGTGGTTTGGACCCAGTACAGGGGTTCACTGAAGCTTTCTTT. It specifies CASGLDPVQGFTEAFF.

The chain joins TRBV28 to TRBJ1-5, with TRBD1 identical over 7 bases. After removal of 3 bases from V and 10 bases from J, the junction contained 9 bases not matched to a gene. CDR3 length: 14 residues. Germline CDR1 and CDR2: MDHEN and SYDVKM. The CDR3 nucleotides are TGTGCCAGCAGTTTCGGGACAGCCCCTAGACCCCAGCATTTT. It specifies CASSFGTAPRPQHF.

The rearrangement links TRBV5-6 to TRBJ1-2; 9 bases align to TRBD1. This CDR3 is 14 amino acids long. Germline loops: CDR1 SGHDT, CDR2 YYEEEE. Trimming took 4 bases from V and 2 from J; bases not matched to a gene: 3. CDR3 region: CASSPGTGNYGYTF. In DNA, the CDR3 is TGTGCCAGCAGCCCCGGGACAGGGAACTATGGCTACACCTTC.

The rearrangement uses TRBV7-3 and TRBJ2-1, with 13 bases identical to TRBD2. With V trimmed by 2 bases and J by 5 bases, 3 bases remained unmatched. Germline V gene lookup returns CDR1 SGHTA and CDR2 FQGTGA. CDR3 length: 16 residues. CDR3 nucleotides: TGTGCCAGCAGCTTACGGGGGACTAGCGGGAACAATGAGCAGTTCTTC. This encodes CASSLRGTSGNNEQFF. The entire variable domain, with the rest obtained from reference TRBV7-3 and TRBJ2-1, is as follows: GAGVSQTPSNKVTEKGKYVELRCDPISGHTALYWYRQSLGQGPEFLIYFQGTGAADDSGLPNDRFFAVRPEGSVSTLKIQRTERGDSAVYLCASSLRGTSGNNEQFFGPGTRLTVL.